The 9 T cell receptor beta chains presented below share a single source sample, sequenced in a study of T cell clonality in common variable immunodeficiency. The method was immunoSEQ multiplex PCR; TCRdb's version includes in-frame clones alone and lacks a portion of them. Observed in the sample are about 34,000 clones, none of them singletons. The sequenced material came from peripheral blood mononuclear cells. The receptors here all came from a person aged 18 to 75 in good health.

In its sample, this clone was seen many times. The read terminates 3 residues ahead of where the CDR3 ends, so the germline J gene completes it. The chain is built from TRBV5-4 and TRBJ2-5, with TRBD2 matching 11 bases. The CDR3 spans 16 residues. V shed 0 bases and J 1 base; nucleotides not matched to a gene: 2. The germline CDR1 and CDR2 sequences are SGHNT and YYREEE (reference sequence). The part of the CDR3 DNA that was read is TGTGCCAGCAGCTTGGGACTAGCGGGGCCCCAAGAGACC. Translating it yields CASSLGLAGPQET. The CDR3 as a whole reads CASSLGLAGPQETQYF.

This clone occurred many times. Read coverage stops 3 residues before the CDR3 terminus; the germline J gene supplies the remainder. This chain links TRBV2 with TRBJ1-2; D may be TRBD1 (5 bases). The CDR3 is 15 amino acids. Trimming took off 3 bases at V and 4 bases at J, with 15 bases between the two ends. Germline-derived CDR1 and CDR2 are SNHLY and FYNNEI. This CDR3 is CASSDVRVEIYGYTF. Partial CDR3 DNA: TGTGCCAGCAGTGACGTCAGGGTAGAAATCTATGGC.

This clone was seen many times. Read coverage stops 3 residues before the CDR3 terminus; the germline J gene supplies the remainder. This chain connects TRBV14 to TRBJ2-1; D is uncertain. V was clipped by 0 bases and J by 0 bases, with 9 bases between them. This CDR3 is built from 16 residues. The germline V gene has CDR1 SGHDN and CDR2 FVKESK. CDR3 sequence: CASSQDASDSYNEQFF. Incomplete CDR3 DNA: TGTGCCAGCAGCCAAGATGCCAGCGACTCCTACAATGAG.

This clone came up many times. Sequencing ends 3 residues short of the CDR3 end; the germline J gene provides the rest. The chain recombines TRBV7-9 with TRBJ2-7; 10 bases agree with TRBD2. In germline, CDR1 is SEHNR, CDR2 FQNEAQ (reference sequence). The CDR3 is made up of 15 amino acids. The junction had 7 bases not matched to a gene; V was cut back by 8 bases and J by 0 bases. The CDR3 sequence is CASGRSSGSSYEQYF. The DNA read from the CDR3 is TGTGCCAGCGGCCGCTCTAGCGGGAGCTCCTACGAG.

This clone has a count of ten or more. The read halts 3 residues ahead of the CDR3 end, with the missing end drawn from the germline J gene. This chain connects TRBV7-8 to TRBJ2-1; no reliable D call. CDR3 length: 17 amino acids. With 5 bases removed from V and 2 bases from J, the gap between germline ends came to 19 bases. Germline V gene lookup returns CDR1 SGHVS and CDR2 FQNEAQ. CDR3 residues: CASSPAKTVEPYNEQFF. The sequenced part of the CDR3 DNA is TGTGCCAGCAGCCCCGCCAAAACAGTTGAACCCTACAATGAG.

This clone has ten or more counts. Read coverage stops 3 residues before the CDR3 terminus; the germline J gene supplies the remainder. V is TRBV20-1 and J is TRBJ1-1, with D tentatively TRBD1 (5 bases). This CDR3 contains 15 residues. Germline V gene lookup returns CDR1 DFQATT and CDR2 SNEGSKA (reference sequence). V was cut by 0 bases and J by 1 base, with 12 bases left in between. Incomplete CDR3 DNA: TGCAGTGCTAGAGATAGGGTAAGGGGGAACACTGAA. Amino acids: CSARDRVRGNTE. The entire CDR3 protein reads CSARDRVRGNTEAFF.

On this clone itself: The read ends 3 residues early relative to the CDR3; the germline J gene fills the gap. The chain uses TRBV19 and TRBJ2-6, with D perhaps TRBD2 (5 bases). V gave up 0 bases and J gave up 3 bases, with 9 bases separating them. The germline V gene encodes CDR1 LNHDA and CDR2 SQIVND (reference sequence). The CDR3 contains 16 residues. Here the CDR3 reads CASSIDEGLGANVLTF. The DNA read from the CDR3 is TGTGCCAGTAGTATAGATGAGGGTCTTGGGGCCAACGTC.

This clone was seen at least ten times. The sequence runs out 3 residues before the end of the CDR3; the remainder is reconstructed from the germline J gene. The genes are TRBV7-9 and TRBJ1-1; TRBD1 might be the D (5 bases). This CDR3 is 14 amino acids long. Germline CDR1 SEHNR, CDR2 FQNEAQ (reference sequence). V lost 7 bases and J lost 0, with 12 bases in between. The CDR3 bases that were read are TGTGCCAGCACCAAGGGGAGAATGAACACTGAA. It translates to CASTKGRMNTE. The whole CDR3 protein reads CASTKGRMNTEAFF.

This clone was counted many times. Coverage ceases 3 residues before the CDR3 finishes, and the germline J gene fills in the end. The chain joins TRBV13 to TRBJ2-4; D not certain. Trimming took off 4 bases at V and 0 bases at J, with 4 bases between the two ends. The CDR3 length is 13 residues. Germline V gene lookup returns CDR1 PRHDT and CDR2 FYEKMQ (reference sequence). The part of the CDR3 DNA that was read is TGTGCCAGCAGCTCCGGAGCCAAAAACATT. Translating it yields CASSSGAKNI. The CDR3 as a whole reads CASSSGAKNIQYF.